This entry features one TCR beta chain sequence. Authors' analysis steps: Reference gene primers were amplified, and this amplification served to estimate nucleated cell counts. Sequencing used immunoSEQ multiplex PCR; TCRdb keeps in-frame clones, though not all of them. From that table come the V and J calls and clone size; the DNA was used to work out D and trimming. The table has over 300,000 clones, 65% to 90% seen once; the top ten hold 6% to 9%. These data come from a study of blood T cell repertoires in COVID-19. Study-wide context: The origin of the acute and convalescent COVID-19 samples was the United States, Italy and Spain. The analysed material was cDNA or gDNA that came from T cells, B-cell-depleted T cells, or PBMCs.

The CDR3 spans 16 residues. Trimming pared 3 bases from V and 2 bases from J, leaving 14 bases between. CDR1 and CDR2 from the germline V gene are MGHRA and YSYEKL. The source is a human donor in a cohort sampled during active COVID-19. The chain joins TRBV4-1 to TRBJ2-1; perhaps TRBD2 as D (6 bases). Sequenced material: peripheral blood. In DNA, the CDR3 is TGCGCCAGCAGCCAGAACTTCGGGGGAGCCTACAATGAGCAGTTCTTC. Translation: CASSQNFGGAYNEQFF.